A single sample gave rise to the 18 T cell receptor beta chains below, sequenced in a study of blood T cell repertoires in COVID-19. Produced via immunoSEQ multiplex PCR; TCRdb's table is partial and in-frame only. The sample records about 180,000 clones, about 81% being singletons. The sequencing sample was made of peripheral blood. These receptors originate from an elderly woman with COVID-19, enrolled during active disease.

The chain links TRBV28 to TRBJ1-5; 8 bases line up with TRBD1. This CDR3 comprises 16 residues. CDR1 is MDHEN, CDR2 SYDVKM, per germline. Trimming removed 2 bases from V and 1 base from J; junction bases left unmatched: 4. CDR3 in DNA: TGTGCCAGCAGTTTAGCAGGGGGCATAAGCAATCAGCCCCAGCATTTT. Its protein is CASSLAGGISNQPQHF.

CDR3 region: CASSRLQQGYEQFF. The CDR3, as DNA: TGTGCCAGCAGCCGACTCCAGCAGGGCTATGAGCAGTTCTTC. The V call is TRBV3-1 (or the pseudogene TRBV3-2), the J call TRBJ2-1, with D maybe TRBD1 (5 bases). The germline gives CDR1 LGHDT, CDR2 YNNKEL (reference sequence). This CDR3 has 14 residues. Trimming cost V 4 bases and J 8 bases, with 15 bases left between them.

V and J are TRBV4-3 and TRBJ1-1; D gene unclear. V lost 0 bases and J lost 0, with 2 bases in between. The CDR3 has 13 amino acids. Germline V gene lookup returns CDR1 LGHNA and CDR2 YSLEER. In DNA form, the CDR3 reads TGCGCCAGCAGCCAAGATATGAACACTGAAGCTTTCTTT. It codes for CASSQDMNTEAFF.

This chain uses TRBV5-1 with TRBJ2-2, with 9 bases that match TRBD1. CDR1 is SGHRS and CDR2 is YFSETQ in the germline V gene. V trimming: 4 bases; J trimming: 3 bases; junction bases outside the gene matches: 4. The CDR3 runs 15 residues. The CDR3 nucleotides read TGCGCCAGCAGCCGGGACAGGGCGGACACCGGGGAGCTGTTTTTT. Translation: CASSRDRADTGELFF.

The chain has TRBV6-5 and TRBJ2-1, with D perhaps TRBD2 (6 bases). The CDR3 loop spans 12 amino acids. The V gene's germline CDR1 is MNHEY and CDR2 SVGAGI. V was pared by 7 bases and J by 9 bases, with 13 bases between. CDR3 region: CASTGIGGEQFF. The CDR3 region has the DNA TGTGCCAGCACGGGGATCGGGGGTGAGCAGTTCTTC.

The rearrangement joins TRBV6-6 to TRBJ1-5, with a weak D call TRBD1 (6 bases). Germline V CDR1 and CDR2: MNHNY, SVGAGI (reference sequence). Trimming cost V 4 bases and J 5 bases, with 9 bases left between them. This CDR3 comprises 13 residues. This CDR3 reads CASSLQGDQPQHF. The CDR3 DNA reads TGTGCCAGCAGTTTACAGGGAGATCAGCCCCAGCATTTT.

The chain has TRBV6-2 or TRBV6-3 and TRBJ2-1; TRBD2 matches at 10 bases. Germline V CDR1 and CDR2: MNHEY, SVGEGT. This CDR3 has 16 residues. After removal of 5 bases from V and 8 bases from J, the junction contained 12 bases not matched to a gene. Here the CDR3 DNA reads TGTGCCAGCAGTCACCTCGCAGCGGGAGGGCCCGATGAGCAGTTCTTC. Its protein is CASSHLAAGGPDEQFF.

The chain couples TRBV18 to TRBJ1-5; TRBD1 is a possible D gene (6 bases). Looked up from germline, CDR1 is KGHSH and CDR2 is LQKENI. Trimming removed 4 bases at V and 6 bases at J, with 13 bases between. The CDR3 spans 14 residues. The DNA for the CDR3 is TGTGCCAGCTCACTACAGGGAACGGGTCAGCCCCAGCATTTT. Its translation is CASSLQGTGQPQHF.

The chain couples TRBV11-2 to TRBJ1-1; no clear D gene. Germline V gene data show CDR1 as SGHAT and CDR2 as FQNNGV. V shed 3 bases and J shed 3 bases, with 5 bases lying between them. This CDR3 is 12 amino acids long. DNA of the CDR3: TGTGCCAGCAGCTTTTCAGACACTGAAGCTTTCTTT. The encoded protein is CASSFSDTEAFF.

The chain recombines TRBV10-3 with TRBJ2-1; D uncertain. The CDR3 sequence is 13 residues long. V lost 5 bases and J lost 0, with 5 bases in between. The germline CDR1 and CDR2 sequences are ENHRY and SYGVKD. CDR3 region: CAISSSSYNEQFF. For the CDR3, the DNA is TGTGCCATCAGTTCGAGCTCCTACAATGAGCAGTTCTTC.

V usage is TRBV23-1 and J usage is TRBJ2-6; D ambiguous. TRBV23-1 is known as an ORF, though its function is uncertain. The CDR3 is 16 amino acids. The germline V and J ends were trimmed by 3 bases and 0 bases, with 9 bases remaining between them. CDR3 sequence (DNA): TGCGCCAGCAGTCACGACACCAACTCTGGGGCCAACGTCCTGACTTTC. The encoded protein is CASSHDTNSGANVLTF.

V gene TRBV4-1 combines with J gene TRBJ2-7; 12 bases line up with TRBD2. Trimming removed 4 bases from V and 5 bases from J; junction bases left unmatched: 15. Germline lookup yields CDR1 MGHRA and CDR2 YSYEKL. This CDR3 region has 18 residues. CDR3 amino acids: CASSPTPGASGRANEQYF. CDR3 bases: TGCGCCAGCAGCCCGACCCCTGGGGCTAGCGGGAGGGCCAACGAGCAGTACTTC.

This CDR3 is CASSRTSDSYNEQFF. The CDR3 region has the DNA TGCGCCAGCAGCAGGACTAGCGACTCTTACAATGAGCAGTTCTTC. The chain links TRBV5-1 to TRBJ2-1; 9 positions match TRBD2. J gave up 4 bases and V 4 bases, and 6 bases lay outside the gene matches. Germline V gives CDR1 SGHRS, CDR2 YFSETQ. The CDR3 totals 15 residues.

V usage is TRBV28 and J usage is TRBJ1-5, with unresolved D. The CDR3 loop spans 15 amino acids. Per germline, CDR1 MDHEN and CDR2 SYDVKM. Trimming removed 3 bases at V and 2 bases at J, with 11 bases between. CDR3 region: CASSFYLLGNQPQHF. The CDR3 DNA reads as TGTGCCAGCAGTTTTTATCTCCTAGGCAATCAGCCCCAGCATTTT. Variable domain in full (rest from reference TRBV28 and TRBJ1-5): DVKVTQSSRYLVKRTGEKVFLECVQDMDHENMFWYRQDPGLGLRLIYFSYDVKMKEKGDIPEGYSVSREKKERFSLILESASTNQTSMYLCASSFYLLGNQPQHFGDGTRLSIL.

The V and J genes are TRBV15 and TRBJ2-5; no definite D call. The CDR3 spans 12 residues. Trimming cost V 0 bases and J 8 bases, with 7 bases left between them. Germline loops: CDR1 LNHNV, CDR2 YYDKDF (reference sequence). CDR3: CATSRDPLTQYF. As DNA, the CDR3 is TGTGCCACCAGCAGAGATCCCCTTACCCAGTACTTC.

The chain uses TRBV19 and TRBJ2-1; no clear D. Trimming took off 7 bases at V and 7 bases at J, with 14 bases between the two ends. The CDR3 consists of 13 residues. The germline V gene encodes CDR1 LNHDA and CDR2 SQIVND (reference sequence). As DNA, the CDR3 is TGTGCCAGTAACGGCCGGGTCGAGAATGAGCAGTTCTTC. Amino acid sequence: CASNGRVENEQFF.

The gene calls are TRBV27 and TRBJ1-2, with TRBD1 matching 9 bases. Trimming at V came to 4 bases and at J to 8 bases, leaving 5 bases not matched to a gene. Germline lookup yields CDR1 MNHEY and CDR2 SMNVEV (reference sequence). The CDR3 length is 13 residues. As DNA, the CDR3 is TGTGCCAGCAGTTGGGGACAGGGATGGGGCTACACCTTC. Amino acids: CASSWGQGWGYTF.

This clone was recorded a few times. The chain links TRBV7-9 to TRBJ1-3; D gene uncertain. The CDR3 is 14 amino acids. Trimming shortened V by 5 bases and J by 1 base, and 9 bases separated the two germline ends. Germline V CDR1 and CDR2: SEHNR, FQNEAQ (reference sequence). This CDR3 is CASSRDSSGNTIYF. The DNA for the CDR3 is TGTGCCAGCAGCAGAGACTCTTCTGGAAACACCATATATTTT. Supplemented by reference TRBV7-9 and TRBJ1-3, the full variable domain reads DTGVSQNPRHKITKRGQNVTFRCDPISEHNRLYWYRQTLGQGPEFLTYFQNEAQLEKSRLLSDRFSAERPKGSFSTLEIQRTEQGDSAMYLCASSRDSSGNTIYFGEGSWLTVV.